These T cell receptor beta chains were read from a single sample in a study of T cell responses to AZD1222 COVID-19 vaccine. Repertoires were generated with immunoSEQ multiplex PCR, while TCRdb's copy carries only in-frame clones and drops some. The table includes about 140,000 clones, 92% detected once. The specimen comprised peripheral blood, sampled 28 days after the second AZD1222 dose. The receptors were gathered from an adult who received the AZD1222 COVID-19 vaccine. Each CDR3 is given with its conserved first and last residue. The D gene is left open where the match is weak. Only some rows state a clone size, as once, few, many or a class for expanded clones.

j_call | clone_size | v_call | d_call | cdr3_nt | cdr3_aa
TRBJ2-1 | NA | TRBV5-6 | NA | TGTGCCAGCAGCTTGGGACTAACCGAGATATACCGCAATGAGCAGTTCTTC | CASSLGLTEIYRNEQFF
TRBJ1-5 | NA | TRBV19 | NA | TGTGCCAGTAGTATAGATCGGGGACCGCGAGCCCAGCATTTT | CASSIDRGPRAQHF
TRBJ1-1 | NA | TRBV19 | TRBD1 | TGTGCCAGTAGTATAGATGGGGGGACAGGGGAGGAGAGCACTGAAGCTTTCTTT | CASSIDGGTGEESTEAFF
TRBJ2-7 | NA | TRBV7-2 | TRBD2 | TGTGCCAGCAGTCCCAGTGGTGGGCGGGAGAGTCTGTACTTC | CASSPSGGRESLYF
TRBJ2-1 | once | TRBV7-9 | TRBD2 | TGTGCCAGCAGCGCCCGGACTAGCGGGAGAGAGTTCGGGAATGAGCAGTTCTTC | CASSARTSGREFGNEQFF
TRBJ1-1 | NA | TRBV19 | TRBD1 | TGTGCCAGTAGTATAGAAGAAAGACAGGGGCGCACTGAAGCTTTCTTT | CASSIEERQGRTEAFF
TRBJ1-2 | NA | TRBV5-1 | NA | TGCGCCAGCAGCTTGGACAGGGATAGGAGTGGCTACACCTTC | CASSLDRDRSGYTF
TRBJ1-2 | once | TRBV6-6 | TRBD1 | TGTGCCAGCAAAGTGACAGGGGAGTGGTATGGCTACACCTTC | CASKVTGEWYGYTF
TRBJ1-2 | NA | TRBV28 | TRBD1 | TGTGCCAGCGGTCGGACAGGGGCTAACTATGGCTACACCTTC | CASGRTGANYGYTF
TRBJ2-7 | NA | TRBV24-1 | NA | TGTGCCACCAGGTTTAGAGCCCGGGGCGGCTACGAGCAGTACTTC | CATRFRARGGYEQYF
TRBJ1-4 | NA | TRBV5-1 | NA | TGCGCCAGCACCTTGGGGCACGGAACTAATGAAAAACTGTTTTTT | CASTLGHGTNEKLFF
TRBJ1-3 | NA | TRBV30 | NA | TGTGCCTGGTGGCCTGGAAACACCATATATTTT | CAWWPGNTIYF
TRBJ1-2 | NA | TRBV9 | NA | TGTGCCAGCAGCCCCCAGGTTGGGGGTAGAACGGGTGGCTACACCTTC | CASSPQVGGRTGGYTF
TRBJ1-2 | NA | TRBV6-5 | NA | TGTGCCAGCAGTTACCAGGGCTATGGCTACACCTTC | CASSYQGYGYTF
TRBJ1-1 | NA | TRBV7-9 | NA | TGTGCCAGCACCCATGGGACGGACATTAACACTGAAGCTTTCTTT | CASTHGTDINTEAFF
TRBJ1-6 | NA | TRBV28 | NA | TGTGCCAGCAGCACGGACACCCCTGGTTTCCACTTT | CASSTDTPGFHF
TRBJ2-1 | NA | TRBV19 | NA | TGTGCCAGTAGTAGGACAACCTACAATGAGCAGTTCTTC | CASSRTTYNEQFF
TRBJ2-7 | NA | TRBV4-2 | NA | TGTGCCAGCAGCCAAGAGGACAGCGGTTCCTACGAGCAGTACTTC | CASSQEDSGSYEQYF
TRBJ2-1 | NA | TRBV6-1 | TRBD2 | TGTGCCAGCAGTGGGCTCGGGGGGAGCTCCTACAATGAGCAGTTCTTC | CASSGLGGSSYNEQFF
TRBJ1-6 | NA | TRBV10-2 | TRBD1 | TGCGCCAGCAGTGAAACGACAGGGGGTTCACCCCTCCACTTT | CASSETTGGSPLHF
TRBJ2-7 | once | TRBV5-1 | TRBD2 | TGCGCCAGCAGCCCCATTAGGGCTAGCGGGCAGAGCTCCTACGAGCAGTACTTC | CASSPIRASGQSSYEQYF
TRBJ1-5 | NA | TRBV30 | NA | TGTGCCTGGAGTGTAGACCGGGAACAGCCCCAGCATTTT | CAWSVDREQPQHF
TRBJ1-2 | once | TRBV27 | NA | TGTGCCAGCAGTTCTAGAGGGGGATATGGCTACACCTTC | CASSSRGGYGYTF
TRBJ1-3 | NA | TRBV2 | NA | TGTGCCAGCAGTGACCCATCTTCTGGAAACACCATATATTTT | CASSDPSSGNTIYF
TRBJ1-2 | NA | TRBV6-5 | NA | TGTGCCAGCAAGCTCCAGGCCGGCTATGGCTACACCTTC | CASKLQAGYGYTF
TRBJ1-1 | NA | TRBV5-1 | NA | TGCGCCAGCAGCCACCAGGGAGGGAACACTGAAGCTTTCTTT | CASSHQGGNTEAFF
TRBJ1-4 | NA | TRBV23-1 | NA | TGCGCCAGCAGTCAATCGAGCGGTGAAAAACTGTTTTTT | CASSQSSGEKLFF
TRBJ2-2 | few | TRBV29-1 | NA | TGCAGCGTGGGGGGGCATGCGGTCGGGGAGCTGTTTTTT | CSVGGHAVGELFF
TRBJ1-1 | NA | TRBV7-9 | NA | TGTGCCAGCAGTAGAGACAGTAACACTGAAGCTTTCTTT | CASSRDSNTEAFF
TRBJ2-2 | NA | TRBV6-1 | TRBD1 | TGTGCCAGCCGGACAGGGGGCAACACCGGGGAGCTGTTTTTT | CASRTGGNTGELFF
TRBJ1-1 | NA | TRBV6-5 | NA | TGTGCCAGCAGTTACTCAGATGGGGCGGCTTTCTTT | CASSYSDGAAFF
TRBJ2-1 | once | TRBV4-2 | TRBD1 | TGTGCCAGCAGCCCAGGGACAGGGCGCAATATACAAAATGAGCAGTTCTTC | CASSPGTGRNIQNEQFF
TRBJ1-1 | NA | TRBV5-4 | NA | TGTGCCAGCAGCTTAAGAATGATTGGGGATGAAGCTTTCTTT | CASSLRMIGDEAFF
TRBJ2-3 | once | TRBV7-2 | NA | TGTGCCAGCAGCTATGGACCAAGCACAGATACGCAGTATTTT | CASSYGPSTDTQYF
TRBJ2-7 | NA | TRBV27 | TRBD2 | TGTGCCAGCAGTTCGACGACTAGCGGGAGCGTCTACGAGCAGTACTTC | CASSSTTSGSVYEQYF
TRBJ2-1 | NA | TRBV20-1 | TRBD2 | TGCAGTGCTAGTAACAGCGGGAGGGGGAATGAGCAGTTCTTC | CSASNSGRGNEQFF
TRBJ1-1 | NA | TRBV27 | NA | TGTGCCACCTTCGGGACACGGAACACTGAAGCTTTCTTT | CATFGTRNTEAFF
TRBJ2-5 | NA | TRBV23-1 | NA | TGCGCCAGCAGTCAATCGGAGGGGACCCAAGAGACCCAGTACTTC | CASSQSEGTQETQYF
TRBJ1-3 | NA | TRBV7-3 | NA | TGTGCCAGCAGCTTCGGCCCCCAGTCCTCTGGAAACACCATATATTTT | CASSFGPQSSGNTIYF